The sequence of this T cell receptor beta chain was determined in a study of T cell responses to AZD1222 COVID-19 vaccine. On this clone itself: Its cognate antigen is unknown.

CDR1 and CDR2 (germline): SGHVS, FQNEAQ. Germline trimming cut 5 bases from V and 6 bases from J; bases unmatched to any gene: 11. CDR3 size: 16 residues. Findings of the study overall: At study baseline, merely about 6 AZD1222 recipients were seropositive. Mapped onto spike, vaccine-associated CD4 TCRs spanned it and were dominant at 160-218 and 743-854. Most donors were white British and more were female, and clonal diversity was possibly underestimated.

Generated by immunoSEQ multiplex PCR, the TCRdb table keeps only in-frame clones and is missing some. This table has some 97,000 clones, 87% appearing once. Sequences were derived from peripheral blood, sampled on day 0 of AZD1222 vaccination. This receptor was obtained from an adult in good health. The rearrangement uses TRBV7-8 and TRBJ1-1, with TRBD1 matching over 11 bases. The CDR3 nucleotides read TGTGCCAGCAGCCCCCGGGACAGGGGGGGAGGGGCTGAAGCTTTCTTT. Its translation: CASSPRDRGGGAEAFF. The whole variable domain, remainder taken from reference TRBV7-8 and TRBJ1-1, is GAGVSQSPRYKVAKRGQDVALRCDPISGHVSLFWYQQALGQGPEFLTYFQNEAQLDKSGLPSDRFFAERPEGSVSTLKIQRTQQEDSAVYLCASSPRDRGGGAEAFFGQGTRLTVV.